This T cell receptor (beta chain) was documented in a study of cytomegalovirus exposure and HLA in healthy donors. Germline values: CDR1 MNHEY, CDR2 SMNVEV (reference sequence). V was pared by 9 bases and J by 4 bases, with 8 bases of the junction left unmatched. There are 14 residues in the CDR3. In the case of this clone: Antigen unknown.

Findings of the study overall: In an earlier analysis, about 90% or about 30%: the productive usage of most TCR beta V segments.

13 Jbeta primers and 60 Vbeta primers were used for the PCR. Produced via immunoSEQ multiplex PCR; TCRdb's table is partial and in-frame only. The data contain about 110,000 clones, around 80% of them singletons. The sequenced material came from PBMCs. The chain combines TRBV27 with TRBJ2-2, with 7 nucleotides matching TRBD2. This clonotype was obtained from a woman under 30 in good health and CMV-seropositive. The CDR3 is CASKTSRPTGELFF. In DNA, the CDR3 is TGTGCCAGTAAGACTAGCAGGCCCACCGGGGAGCTGTTTTTT.